Below are 4 T cell receptor beta chains sequenced from a single sample in a study of CD8 T cells in ankylosing spondylitis. Each CDR3 protein is one row after TCRdb ran MiXCR on the 5' RACE reads. Here the sample spans around 340,000 distinct CDR3 sequences, 20% being singletons. The specimen sequenced was blood, either unsorted or a sorted T cell fraction (not recorded which). These receptors originate from a male donor with ankylosing spondylitis or in good health (not recorded which).

The chain links TRBV12-3 or TRBV12-4 to TRBJ2-7, with D tentatively TRBD1 (8 bases). V was shortened by 4 bases and J by 3 bases, with 13 bases between the two germline ends. CDR3 length: 14 amino acids. The CDR3 sequence: CASSYRGGVYEQYF. DNA of the CDR3: TGTGCCAGCAGTTACAGGGGGGGGGTCTACGAGCAGTACTTC.

V is TRBV5-6 and J is TRBJ2-7, with D possibly matching TRBD1 (6 bases). From germline, CDR1 is SGHDT and CDR2 YYEEEE. CDR3 length: 14 amino acids. The V and J ends lost 4 bases and 2 bases respectively, with 13 bases between them. The CDR3 coding sequence is TGTGCCAGCAGCCAGGACAGTAAACCCTACGAGCAGTACTTC. Residues: CASSQDSKPYEQYF.

V usage is TRBV29-1 and J usage is TRBJ1-1; D might be TRBD1 (6 bases). V lost 3 bases, J lost 5 bases, and 22 bases lay in between. The CDR3 totals 16 residues. Germline CDR1 reads SQVTM; CDR2 reads ANQGSEA. CDR3 coding DNA: TGCAGCGTTGATTTTATTACAGGGCTGGAACGGACTGAAGCTTTCTTT. This sequence encodes CSVDFITGLERTEAFF.

This clonotype showed up just a few times. The genes are TRBV7-2 and TRBJ2-3, with 9 bases fitting TRBD1. V shed 2 bases, J shed 4 bases, and the junction held 10 bases outside the gene matches. Germline V gene data show CDR1 as SGHTA and CDR2 as FQGNSA. This CDR3 has 17 amino acids. The CDR3 here is CASSLTSPGQGADTQYF. The DNA of the CDR3 is TGTGCCAGCAGCTTAACAAGTCCGGGACAGGGAGCAGATACGCAGTATTTT.